One sample yielded the 27 T cell receptor beta chains listed below, sequenced in a study of T cell repertoires in cytomegalovirus infection. For these TCRs, the target antigens are not known. TCRdb fed the reads into MiXCR, producing one record per CDR3 protein. The sample records some 700,000 distinct CDR3 sequences, around 30% being singletons. Sequencing used cultured PBMCs, obtained from culture after CMV antigen stimulation. Receptors were obtained from a human donor in good health (CMV status not recorded). Some clones in this sample may be carry-over from other donors' samples.

V is TRBV11-2 and J is TRBJ1-1; D unclear. The CDR3 extends over 12 amino acids. V was cut by 1 base and J by 7 bases, with 7 bases left in between. The germline V gene has CDR1 SGHAT and CDR2 FQNNGV. CDR3 nucleotide sequence: TGTGCCAGCAGCTTAGGCGTGGTTGAAGCTTTCTTT. It yields the protein CASSLGVVEAFF.

This clonotype was found a few times. V usage is TRBV6-1 and J usage is TRBJ1-2; 7 bases are a match to TRBD1. Germline CDR1 reads MNHNS; CDR2 reads SASEGT. The length of the CDR3 is 16 residues. The V and J ends lost 0 bases and 1 base, in that order; junction bases with no gene match: 5. CDR3 sequence: CASSEAQGGINYGYTF. The CDR3 nucleotides read TGTGCCAGCAGTGAAGCCCAGGGGGGGATTAACTATGGCTACACCTTC.

About this clonotype itself: The junction shows a germline mismatch at one end, possibly a read error. The genes are TRBV4-1 and TRBJ2-1; D gene unclear. This CDR3 has 17 amino acids. Germline CDR1 is MGHRA and CDR2 is YSYEKL. In DNA, the CDR3 is TGTGCCAGCAGCCAAGTTAACGGACCCCCCTTTTACAATGAGCAGTTCTTC. It is translated as CASSQVNGPPFYNEQFF.

The genes are TRBV7-9 and TRBJ2-1; 9 bases agree with TRBD2. The CDR3 extends over 18 amino acids. V lost 5 bases to trimming and J lost 7 bases; unmatched junction nucleotides: 18. Germline loops: CDR1 SEHNR, CDR2 FQNEAQ (reference sequence). The CDR3 loop reads CASSHLIEAGGSWNEQFF. The CDR3 region has the DNA TGTGCCAGCAGCCACCTGATCGAAGCGGGGGGTTCGTGGAATGAGCAGTTCTTC.

The chain combines TRBV19 with TRBJ1-5; D may be TRBD1 (5 bases). Between the trimmed V and J ends, which lost 5 bases and 6 bases, there was a span of 17 bases. Germline CDR1 and CDR2: LNHDA and SQIVND (reference sequence). This CDR3 has 15 amino acids. Here the CDR3 DNA reads TGTGCCAGTAGTGTTGCGACAGCTTTCGGTCAGCCCCAGCATTTT. Its protein product is CASSVATAFGQPQHF. Combining the CDR3 with reference TRBV19 and TRBJ1-5 gives the whole variable domain DGGITQSPKYLFRKEGQNVTLSCEQNLNHDAMYWYRQDPGQGLRLIYYSQIVNDFQKGDIAEGYSVSREKKESFPLTVTSAQKNPTAFYLCASSVATAFGQPQHFGDGTRLSIL.

This clonotype was seen a few times. The CDR3 loop reads CASSTPTGVNTQYF. The CDR3 DNA sequence: TGTGCCAGCAGCACCCCGACAGGGGTTAATACGCAGTATTTT. This chain links TRBV7-9 with TRBJ2-3; 8 bases map to TRBD1. The CDR3 is 14 amino acids. V gave up 5 bases and J gave up 7 bases; unmatched junction bases: 8. Per the germline V gene, CDR1 is SEHNR and CDR2 is FQNEAQ (reference sequence).

This clonotype occurred many times. The chain employs TRBV7-6 and TRBJ1-6, with 8 bases fitting TRBD1. CDR1 and CDR2 (germline): SGHVS, FNYEAQ. Trimming at V came to 5 bases and at J to 0 bases, leaving 9 bases not matched to a gene. There are 18 residues in the CDR3. CDR3 sequence reads: CASSPWDRHRSYNSPLHF. CDR3 in DNA: TGTGCCAGCAGCCCTTGGGACAGGCACCGCTCCTATAATTCACCCCTCCACTTT.

The V and J genes are TRBV28 and TRBJ2-5; D tentatively fits TRBD1 or TRBD2 (5 bases each). Germline values: CDR1 MDHEN, CDR2 SYDVKM. V was trimmed by 3 bases and J by 5 bases, leaving 13 bases between them. This CDR3 has 14 residues. This CDR3 is CASSLWTRGETQYF. The CDR3 DNA reads as TGTGCCAGCAGTTTGTGGACCCGGGGCGAGACCCAGTACTTC.

CDR3 bases: TGTGCCAGCAACCCTAGGTTGGACGGCCAAGAGACCCAGTACTTC. It encodes CASNPRLDGQETQYF. The genes are TRBV11-2 and TRBJ2-5; no firm D call. V was trimmed by 7 bases and J by 1 base, leaving 16 bases between them. Germline-derived CDR1 and CDR2 are SGHAT and FQNNGV. CDR3 length equals 15 residues.

This clonotype was seen only a few times. The chain couples TRBV7-9 to TRBJ1-2; TRBD1 matches at 7 bases. J gave up 1 base and V 7 bases, and 3 bases lay outside the gene matches. The CDR3 is made up of 13 amino acids. In germline, CDR1 is SEHNR, CDR2 FQNEAQ (reference sequence). CDR3 residues: CASKGQSNYGYTF. The DNA for the CDR3 is TGTGCCAGCAAGGGACAGAGTAACTATGGCTACACCTTC.

This sequence joins TRBV5-4 and TRBJ2-2; either TRBD1 or TRBD2 may fit D (5 bases each). CDR1 is SGHNT and CDR2 is YYREEE in the germline V gene (reference sequence). The V and J ends lost 2 bases and 0 bases respectively, with 11 bases between them. The CDR3 sequence is 16 residues long. CDR3 nucleotide sequence: TGTGCCAGCAGCTTTGAGGGGTCGGCGAACACCGGGGAGCTGTTTTTT. This codes for CASSFEGSANTGELFF. The full variable domain, rest sourced from reference TRBV5-4 and TRBJ2-2, is ETGVTQSPTHLIKTRGQQVTLRCSSQSGHNTVSWYQQALGQGPQFIFQYYREEENGRGNFPPRFSGLQFPNYSSELNVNALELDDSALYLCASSFEGSANTGELFFGEGSRLTVL.

The CDR3 spells CASSLGWKETQYF. The CDR3 region has the DNA TGTGCCAGCAGCTTAGGTTGGAAAGAGACCCAGTACTTC. V gene TRBV7-6 combines with J gene TRBJ2-5; D gene uncertain. Trimming removed 1 base at V and 3 bases at J, with 6 bases between. This CDR3 contains 13 residues. Germline V lookup: CDR1 SGHVS, CDR2 FNYEAQ. Complete variable domain (other parts from reference TRBV7-6 and TRBJ2-5): GAGVSQSPRYKVTKRGQDVALRCDPISGHVSLYWYRQALGQGPEFLTYFNYEAQQDKSGLPNDRFSAERPEGSISTLTIQRTEQRDSAMYRCASSLGWKETQYFGPGTRLLVL.

The chain uses TRBV24-1 and TRBJ2-2; D perhaps matches TRBD2 (5 bases). Germline values: CDR1 KGHDR, CDR2 SFDVKD. This CDR3 is 17 amino acids long. The germline V and J ends were trimmed by 2 bases and 4 bases, with 16 bases remaining between them. CDR3: CATSDSSAGGTTGELFF. CDR3 bases: TGTGCCACCAGTGATTCCAGCGCTGGAGGAACCACCGGGGAGCTGTTTTTT.

This clonotype has a handful of counts. The gene calls are TRBV12-3 or TRBV12-4 and TRBJ1-5; no firm D call. This CDR3 region has 18 residues. V was trimmed by 0 bases and J by 2 bases, leaving 17 bases between them. This CDR3 is CASSLALMGRRRNQPQHF. The CDR3 region has the DNA TGTGCCAGCAGTTTAGCTTTAATGGGGAGACGTCGCAATCAGCCCCAGCATTTT.

There are a few counts of this clonotype. The J gene is TRBJ2-3, the V gene TRBV6-1, with D perhaps being TRBD1 or TRBD2 (5 bases each). CDR3 length: 14 residues. Germline values: CDR1 MNHNS, CDR2 SASEGT. V was pared by 9 bases and J by 1 base, with 14 bases between. The CDR3 nucleotides read TGTGCCAGTACCGGGGCTCTGCGCACAGATACGCAGTATTTT. Translated: CASTGALRTDTQYF.

Many counts were recorded for this clonotype. The chain is built from TRBV7-2 and TRBJ1-1; no definite D call. The CDR3 loop spans 15 amino acids. Trimming removed 3 bases at V and 0 bases at J, with 11 bases between. Germline V gives CDR1 SGHTA, CDR2 FQGNSA. CDR3 sequence (DNA): TGTGCCAGCAGCTTTAGTGGGAGCATGAACACTGAAGCTTTCTTT. This codes for CASSFSGSMNTEAFF.

The chain combines TRBV7-9 with TRBJ1-1; D gene ambiguous. The CDR3 has 14 residues. Germline V gene lookup returns CDR1 SEHNR and CDR2 FQNEAQ (reference sequence). Deletions cut 11 bases from V and 4 bases from J, with 20 bases between. CDR3 DNA sequence: TGTGCCCTCGTTGGGCCTTCGGGTACCACTGAAGCTTTCTTT. This sequence encodes CALVGPSGTTEAFF.

Note on this clonotype: A junction boundary mismatches the germline segment, possibly from a read error. The chain uses TRBV5-6 and TRBJ2-3, with D tentatively TRBD2 (5 bases). Per germline, CDR1 SGHDT and CDR2 YYEEEE. The CDR3 has 13 residues. The CDR3, as DNA: TGTGCCAGCTGCTTGACTACTACAGATACGCAGTATTTT. Protein sequence: CASCLTTTDTQYF.

The chain has TRBV7-2 and TRBJ1-1; TRBD1 might be the D (5 bases). The CDR3 is made up of 16 amino acids. Germline V gene sequence: CDR1 SGHTA, CDR2 FQGNSA. Trimming took off 5 bases at V and 2 bases at J, with 18 bases between the two ends. This CDR3 is CASSLHPGPGNTEAFF. As DNA, the CDR3 is TGTGCCAGCAGCCTCCATCCGGGACCGGGAAACACTGAAGCTTTCTTT.

V usage is TRBV4-1 and J usage is TRBJ2-1, with TRBD1 identical over 7 bases. V gave up 1 base and J gave up 7 bases; unmatched junction bases: 13. Germline loops: CDR1 MGHRA, CDR2 YSYEKL. This CDR3 contains 17 residues. Here the CDR3 reads CASSQGISAGGSNEQFF. Written as DNA, the CDR3 is TGCGCCAGCAGCCAAGGGATTTCGGCAGGGGGAAGTAATGAGCAGTTCTTC.

This clonotype was recorded a few times. The J gene is TRBJ2-1, the V gene TRBV7-2; TRBD2 matches 8 bases. Trimming took 1 base from V and 14 from J; bases not matched to a gene: 10. The CDR3 has 14 residues. Germline V gene lookup returns CDR1 SGHTA and CDR2 FQGNSA. The CDR3 sequence: CASSLDGGGRGKFF. CDR3 sequence (DNA): TGTGCCAGCAGCTTAGACGGCGGGGGGCGGGGAAAGTTCTTC. The full variable domain, in which reference TRBV7-2 and TRBJ2-1 provide the parts outside the CDR3, is GAGVSQSPSNKVTEKGKDVELRCDPISGHTALYWYRQSLGQGLEFLIYFQGNSAPDKSGLPSDRFSAERTGGSVSTLTIQRTQQEDSAVYLCASSLDGGGRGKFFGPGTRLTVL.

This clonotype was picked up a small number of times. This chain joins TRBV24-1 and TRBJ2-4; D call uncertain. The CDR3 spans 14 residues. The V end lost 7 bases, the J end lost 1 base, and 10 bases lay between the germline ends. Germline-derived CDR1 and CDR2 are KGHDR and SFDVKD. The CDR3, as DNA: TGTGCCACCAGGGTGGGGAAGGCCAAAAACATTCAGTACTTC. It codes for CATRVGKAKNIQYF.

In its sample, this clonotype was seen once. CDR3 residues: CATSEAALRDTQYF. CDR3 DNA: TGTGCCACCAGTGAGGCGGCCCTACGGGATACGCAGTATTTT. The chain couples TRBV24-1 to TRBJ2-3; D uncertain. CDR1 is KGHDR and CDR2 is SFDVKD in the germline V gene. V lost 4 bases to trimming and J lost 6 bases, with 13 bases between them. The CDR3 has 14 residues.

The gene calls are TRBV7-1 and TRBJ2-2; D is uncertain. TRBV7-1 is filed as an ORF, its function uncertain. V dropped 5 bases and J dropped 8 bases, with 18 bases sitting between them. The CDR3 covers 15 residues. CDR3 residues: CASSQPGRLKGELFF. The CDR3 DNA follows: TGTGCCAGCAGCCAGCCCGGGCGACTGAAAGGGGAGCTGTTTTTT.

The rearrangement uses TRBV12-3 or TRBV12-4 and TRBJ1-2, with TRBD1 as a possible D gene (6 bases). The CDR3 is 12 amino acids. V was clipped by 8 bases and J by 3 bases, with 10 bases between them. The CDR3 region has the DNA TGTGCCAGCGCGGCAGGGGACTATGGCTACACCTTC. It specifies CASAAGDYGYTF.

The chain carries TRBV10-3 and TRBJ2-1, with a tentative D call TRBD2 (7 bases). The CDR3 runs to 14 residues. The V and J ends lost 3 bases and 2 bases respectively, with 8 bases between them. Germline V CDR1 and CDR2: ENHRY, SYGVKD. The CDR3 DNA sequence: TGTGCCATCAGTGAAGGGGGGGCCTACAATGAGCAGTTCTTC. Translation gives CAISEGGAYNEQFF.

This rearrangement joins TRBV27 to TRBJ1-2, with 7 positions matching TRBD1. There are 17 residues in the CDR3. The trim removed 0 bases at V and 3 bases at J, leaving 10 bases unmatched. Germline lookup yields CDR1 MNHEY and CDR2 SMNVEV (reference sequence). The CDR3 region is CASSLSQTGTLYYGYTF. CDR3 DNA: TGTGCCAGCAGTTTATCCCAGACAGGGACCCTCTACTATGGCTACACCTTC.